This TCR beta chain derives from a study of blood T cell repertoires in COVID-19. About the research overall: The United States, Italy and Spain provided the acute and convalescent COVID-19 samples. The cDNA or gDNA used as material had been derived from T cells, B-cell-depleted T cells, or PBMCs.

This clone was detected only once. Original data processing: Nucleated cell number was recorded as an estimate derived from reference gene primer amplification. Assay: immunoSEQ multiplex PCR; the TCRdb copy retains only in-frame clones and omits some. The V and J calls and the clone size are those of that table, but D and trimming were determined from the DNA. The repertoire holds about 180,000 clones, approximately 83% seen once, with about 10% in the top ten. This TCR came from a human donor with active or convalescent COVID-19. The donor label of this sample is uncertain. The sequenced sample was peripheral blood.

The CDR3 loop is CAATGQGRAGAGLEQYF. The CDR3 nucleotides are TGCGCCGCAACGGGACAGGGGCGAGCGGGGGCGGGCCTCGAGCAGTACTTC. The chain joins TRBV10-2 to TRBJ2-7, with TRBD1 matching over 10 bases. V shed 11 bases and J 6 bases; nucleotides not matched to a gene: 22. CDR1 and CDR2 (germline): WSHSY, SAAADI. The length of the CDR3 is 17 residues.